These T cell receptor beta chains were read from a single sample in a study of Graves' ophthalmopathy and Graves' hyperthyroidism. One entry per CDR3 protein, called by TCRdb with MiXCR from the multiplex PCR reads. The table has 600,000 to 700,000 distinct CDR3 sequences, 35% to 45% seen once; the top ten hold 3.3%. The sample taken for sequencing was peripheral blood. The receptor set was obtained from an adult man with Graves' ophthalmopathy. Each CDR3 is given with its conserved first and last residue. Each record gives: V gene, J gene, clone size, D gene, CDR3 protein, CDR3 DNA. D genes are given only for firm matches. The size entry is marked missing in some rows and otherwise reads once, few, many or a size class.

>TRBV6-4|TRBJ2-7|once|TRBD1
CASSGDRMVYEQYF
TGTGCCAGCAGTGGGGACAGAATGGTCTACGAGCAGTACTTC
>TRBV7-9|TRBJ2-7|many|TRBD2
CASSFSGATYEQYF
TGTGCCAGCAGCTTTAGCGGGGCCACCTACGAGCAGTACTTC
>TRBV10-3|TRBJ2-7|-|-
CASRMTGIGYEQYF
TGTGCCAGCAGGATGACTGGGATCGGCTACGAGCAGTACTTC
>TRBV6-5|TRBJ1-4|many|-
CASREFEKLFF
TGTGCCAGCAGGGAATTTGAAAAACTGTTTTTT
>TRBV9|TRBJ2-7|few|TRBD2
CASSSGTSGRAYEQYF
TGTGCCAGCAGCTCGGGGACTAGCGGGAGGGCCTACGAGCAGTACTTC
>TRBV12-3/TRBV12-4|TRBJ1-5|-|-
CVSSADSNQPQHF
TGTGTCAGCAGTGCTGATAGCAATCAGCCCCAGCATTTT
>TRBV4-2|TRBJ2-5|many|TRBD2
CASSQVLAGGAEETQYF
TGTGCCAGCAGCCAAGTACTAGCGGGGGGGGCCGAAGAGACCCAGTACTTC
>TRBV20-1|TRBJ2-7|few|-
CSARGRDGSTFWEQYF
TGCAGTGCTAGAGGGCGGGACGGGAGTACTTTTTGGGAGCAGTACTTC
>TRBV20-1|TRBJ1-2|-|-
CSASGLDGNRNYGYTF
TGCAGTGCTAGTGGTTTGGACGGGAACAGAAACTATGGCTACACCTTC
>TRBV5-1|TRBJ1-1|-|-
CASSPAGRQGGSGAEAFF
TGCGCCAGCTCACCGGCTGGGCGGCAGGGAGGAAGTGGGGCTGAAGCTTTCTTT
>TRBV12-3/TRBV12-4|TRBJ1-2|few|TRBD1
CASALDRAGGYTF
TGTGCCAGCGCACTCGACAGGGCGGGGGGCTACACCTTC
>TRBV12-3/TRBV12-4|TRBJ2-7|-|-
CASSLKGVHTYEQYF
TGTGCCAGCAGTTTAAAGGGGGTGCACACCTACGAGCAGTACTTC
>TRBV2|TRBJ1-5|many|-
CASRQEFSNQPQHF
TGTGCCAGCCGACAGGAGTTTTCCAATCAGCCCCAGCATTTT
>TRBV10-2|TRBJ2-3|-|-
CASSESGGISTDTQYF
TGCGCCAGCAGTGAGTCGGGCGGGATTAGCACAGATACGCAGTATTTT
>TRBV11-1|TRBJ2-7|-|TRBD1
CASSFAMPGQGADEQYF
TGTGCCAGCAGCTTTGCGATGCCGGGACAGGGGGCGGACGAGCAGTACTTC
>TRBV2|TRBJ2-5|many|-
CASRGGLSGNQETQYF
TGTGCCAGCAGGGGGGGACTCTCCGGGAACCAAGAGACCCAGTACTTC
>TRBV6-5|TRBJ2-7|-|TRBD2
CASSYSREEPYEQYF
TGTGCCAGCAGTTACTCGCGGGAGGAGCCCTACGAGCAGTACTTC
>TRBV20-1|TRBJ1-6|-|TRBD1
CSATGQGADNSPLHF
TGCAGTGCTACAGGACAGGGGGCGGATAATTCACCCCTCCACTTT
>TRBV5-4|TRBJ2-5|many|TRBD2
CASSLIGGREGETQYF
TGTGCCAGCAGCTTGATTGGTGGCAGGGAGGGAGAGACCCAGTACTTC
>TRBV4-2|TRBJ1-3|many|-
CASSLAGDAGNTIYF
TGTGCCAGCAGCCTTGCCGGGGACGCGGGAAACACCATATATTTT
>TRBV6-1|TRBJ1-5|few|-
CASTFGFNQPQHF
TGTGCCAGCACTTTCGGATTCAATCAGCCCCAGCATTTT
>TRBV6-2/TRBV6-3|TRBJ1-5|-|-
CASSQPPRGWSNQPQHF
TGTGCCAGCAGTCAGCCCCCCAGGGGATGGAGCAATCAGCCCCAGCATTTT
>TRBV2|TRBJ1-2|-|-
CASRVDNSGNTF
TGTGCCAGCAGAGTTGACAACTCTGGAAACACCTTC
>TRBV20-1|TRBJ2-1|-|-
CSARVVGRAGRNNEQFF
TGCAGTGCTAGAGTGGTCGGCCGGGCGGGACGGAACAATGAGCAGTTCTTC
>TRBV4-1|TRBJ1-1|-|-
CASSHIWTRNTEAFF
TGCGCCAGCAGCCACATCTGGACAAGGAACACTGAAGCTTTCTTT
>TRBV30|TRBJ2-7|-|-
CAWSLQGSTYEQYF
TGTGCCTGGAGTCTACAGGGAAGCACCTACGAGCAGTACTTC
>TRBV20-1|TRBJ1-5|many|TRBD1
CSASNVGQGAYQPQHF
TGCAGTGCTAGTAACGTGGGACAGGGGGCTTACCAGCCCCAGCATTTT
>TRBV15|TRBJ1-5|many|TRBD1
CATSRDSDQPQHF
TGTGCCACGAGCCGGGACAGCGATCAGCCCCAGCATTTT
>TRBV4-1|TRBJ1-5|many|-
CASSQGPWGNQPQHF
TGCGCCAGCAGCCAAGGACCGTGGGGCAATCAGCCCCAGCATTTT
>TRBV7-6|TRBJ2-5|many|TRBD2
CASSFGRTSGGATWETQYF
TGTGCCAGCAGCTTCGGGCGGACTAGCGGGGGGGCCACGTGGGAGACCCAGTACTTC
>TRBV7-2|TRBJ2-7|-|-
CASSLGREVSHEQYF
TGTGCCAGCAGCTTAGGCAGGGAAGTCTCTCACGAGCAGTACTTC
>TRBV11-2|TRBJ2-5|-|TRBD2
CASSPWGGRDQETQYF
TGTGCCAGCAGCCCCTGGGGCGGGAGGGATCAAGAGACCCAGTACTTC
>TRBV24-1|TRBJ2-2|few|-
CATSDFPPVTAANTGELFF
TGTGCCACCAGTGATTTCCCCCCCGTGACTGCCGCGAACACCGGGGAGCTGTTTTTT
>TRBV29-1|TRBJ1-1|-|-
CSSYSSAGENTEAFF
TGCAGCAGTTACTCGAGTGCAGGGGAGAACACTGAAGCTTTCTTT
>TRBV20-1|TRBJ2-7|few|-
CSASGRERSYEQYF
TGCAGTGCTAGTGGTCGGGAGAGGTCCTACGAGCAGTACTTC
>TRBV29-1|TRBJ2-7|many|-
CSVGSSGYEQYF
TGCAGCGTTGGAAGCTCGGGATACGAGCAGTACTTC
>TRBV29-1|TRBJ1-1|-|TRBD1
CSRYRGTEAFF
TGCAGCCGGTACAGGGGCACTGAAGCTTTCTTT
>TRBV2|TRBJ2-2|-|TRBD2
CASSASSGSVGTGELFF
TGTGCCAGCAGTGCATCTAGCGGGAGTGTTGGCACCGGGGAGCTGTTTTTT
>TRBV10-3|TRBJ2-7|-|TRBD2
CATSSGDSYEQYF
TGTGCCACCTCTAGCGGTGACTCCTACGAGCAGTACTTC
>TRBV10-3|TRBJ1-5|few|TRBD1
CASSLSRGPQPQHF
TGTGCCAGCAGTTTGAGCAGGGGGCCTCAGCCCCAGCATTTT
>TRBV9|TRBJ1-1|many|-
CASSVVTGNTEAFF
TGTGCCAGCAGCGTAGTGACGGGGAACACTGAAGCTTTCTTT
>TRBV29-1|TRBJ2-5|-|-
CSVEDGLGGETQYF
TGCAGCGTTGAAGACGGACTAGGGGGAGAGACCCAGTACTTC
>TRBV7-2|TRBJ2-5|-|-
CASSEGGGQPQYF
TGTGCCAGCAGCGAGGGTGGTGGGCAGCCCCAGTACTTC
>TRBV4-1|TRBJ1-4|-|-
CASSQGGPDEKLFF
TGCGCCAGCAGCCAAGGGGGCCCGGATGAAAAACTGTTTTTT
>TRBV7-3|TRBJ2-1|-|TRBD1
CASSSVVTGVNEQFF
TGTGCCAGCAGCTCCGTTGTGACAGGGGTCAATGAGCAGTTCTTC
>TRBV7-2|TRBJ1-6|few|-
CASSLNRGNSPLHF
TGTGCCAGCAGCTTAAATCGTGGGAATTCACCCCTCCACTTT
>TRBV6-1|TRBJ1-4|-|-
CASRPTGTLSALATNEKLFF
TGTGCCAGCAGACCAACCGGGACACTGAGTGCCCTTGCAACTAATGAAAAACTGTTTTTT
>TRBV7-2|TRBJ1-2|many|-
CASSLPDSGGYTF
TGTGCCAGCAGCTTACCGGACAGTGGTGGCTACACCTTC
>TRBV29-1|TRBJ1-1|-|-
CSSPPPTEAFF
TGCAGCAGCCCTCCCCCCACTGAAGCTTTCTTT
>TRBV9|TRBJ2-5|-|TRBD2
CASSQATSGQETQYF
TGTGCCAGCAGCCAAGCGACTAGCGGACAAGAGACCCAGTACTTC
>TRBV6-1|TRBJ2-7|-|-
CASKLGAGEQYF
TGTGCCAGCAAGTTGGGGGCTGGCGAGCAGTACTTC
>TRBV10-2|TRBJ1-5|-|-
CASTLQAGETQHF
TGCGCCAGCACGTTACAGGCGGGAGAGACCCAGCATTTT
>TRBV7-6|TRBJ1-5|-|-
CASSPQTRFRGNQPQHF
TGTGCCAGCTCACCACAGACCAGGTTTAGGGGCAATCAGCCCCAGCATTTT
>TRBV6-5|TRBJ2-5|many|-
CASSASIETQYF
TGTGCCAGCAGTGCAAGTATTGAGACCCAGTACTTC
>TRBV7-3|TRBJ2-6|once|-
CASSRTPNTGANVLTF
TGTGCCAGCAGCCGAACCCCGAACACTGGGGCCAACGTCCTGACTTTC
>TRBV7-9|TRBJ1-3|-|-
CASSSPRQAGDGNTIYF
TGTGCCAGCAGCAGCCCTAGACAGGCGGGAGATGGAAACACCATATATTTT